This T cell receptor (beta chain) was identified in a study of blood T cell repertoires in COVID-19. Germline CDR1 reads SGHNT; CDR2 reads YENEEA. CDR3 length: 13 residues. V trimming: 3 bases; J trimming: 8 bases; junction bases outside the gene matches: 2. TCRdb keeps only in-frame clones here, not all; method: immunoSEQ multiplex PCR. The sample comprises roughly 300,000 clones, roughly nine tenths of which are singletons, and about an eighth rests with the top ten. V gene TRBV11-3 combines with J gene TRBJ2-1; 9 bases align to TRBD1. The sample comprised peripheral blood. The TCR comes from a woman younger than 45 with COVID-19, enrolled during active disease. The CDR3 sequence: CASSFTGGYEQFF. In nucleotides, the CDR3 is TGTGCCAGCAGCTTCACAGGGGGCTATGAGCAGTTCTTC.